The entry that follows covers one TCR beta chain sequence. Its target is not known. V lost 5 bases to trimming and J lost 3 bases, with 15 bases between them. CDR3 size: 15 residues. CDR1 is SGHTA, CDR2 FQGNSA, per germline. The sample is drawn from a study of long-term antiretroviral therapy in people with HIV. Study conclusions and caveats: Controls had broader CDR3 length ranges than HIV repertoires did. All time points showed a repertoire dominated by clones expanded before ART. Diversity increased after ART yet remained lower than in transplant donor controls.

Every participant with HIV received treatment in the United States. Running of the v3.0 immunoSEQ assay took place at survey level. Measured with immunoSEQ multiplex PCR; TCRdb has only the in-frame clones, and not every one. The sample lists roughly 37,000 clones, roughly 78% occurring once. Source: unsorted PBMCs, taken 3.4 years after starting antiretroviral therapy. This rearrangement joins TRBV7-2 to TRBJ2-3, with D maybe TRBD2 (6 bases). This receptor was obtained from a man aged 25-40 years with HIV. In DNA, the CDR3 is TGTGCCAGCAGCAAATCCGGGGGAGATACAGATACGCAGTATTTT. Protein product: CASSKSGGDTDTQYF.